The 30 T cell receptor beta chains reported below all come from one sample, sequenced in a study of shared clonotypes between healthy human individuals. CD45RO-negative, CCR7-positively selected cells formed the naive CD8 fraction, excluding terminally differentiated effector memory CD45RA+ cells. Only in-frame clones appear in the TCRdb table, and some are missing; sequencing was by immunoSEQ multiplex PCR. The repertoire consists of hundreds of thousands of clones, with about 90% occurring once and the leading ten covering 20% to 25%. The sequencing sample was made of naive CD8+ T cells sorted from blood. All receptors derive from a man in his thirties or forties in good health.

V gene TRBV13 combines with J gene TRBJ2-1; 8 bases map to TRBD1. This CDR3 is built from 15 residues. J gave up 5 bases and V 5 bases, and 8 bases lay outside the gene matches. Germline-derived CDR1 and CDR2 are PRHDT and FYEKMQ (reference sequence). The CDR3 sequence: CASSPLRGLDNEQFF. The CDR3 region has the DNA TGTGCCAGCAGCCCCCTCAGGGGGCTCGACAATGAGCAGTTCTTC.

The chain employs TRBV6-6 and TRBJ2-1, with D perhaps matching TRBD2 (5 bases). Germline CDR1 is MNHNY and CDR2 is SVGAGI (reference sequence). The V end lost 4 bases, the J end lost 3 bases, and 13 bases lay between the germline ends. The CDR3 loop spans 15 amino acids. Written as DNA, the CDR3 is TGTGCCAGCAGTTCAGATTCTAGCCACTACAATGAGCAGTTCTTC. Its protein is CASSSDSSHYNEQFF.

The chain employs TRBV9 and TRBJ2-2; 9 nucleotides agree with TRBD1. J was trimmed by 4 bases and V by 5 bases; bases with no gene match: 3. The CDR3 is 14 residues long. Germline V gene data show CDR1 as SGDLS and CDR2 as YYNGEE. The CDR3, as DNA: TGTGCCAGCAGTGACAGGGGGAGCACCGGGGAGCTGTTTTTT. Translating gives CASSDRGSTGELFF.

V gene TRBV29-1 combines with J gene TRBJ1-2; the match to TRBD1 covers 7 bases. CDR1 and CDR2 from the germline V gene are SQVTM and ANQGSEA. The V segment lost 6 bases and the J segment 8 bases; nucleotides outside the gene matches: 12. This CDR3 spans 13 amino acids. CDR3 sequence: CSVEGQQPSGYTF. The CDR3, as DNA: TGCAGCGTAGAGGGACAGCAACCTAGCGGCTACACCTTC. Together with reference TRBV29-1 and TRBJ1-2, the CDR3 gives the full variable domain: SAVISQKPSRDICQRGTSLTIQCQVDSQVTMMFWYRQQPGQSLTLIATANQGSEATYESGFVIDKFPISRPNLTFSTLTVSNMSPEDSSIYLCSVEGQQPSGYTFGSGTRLTVV.

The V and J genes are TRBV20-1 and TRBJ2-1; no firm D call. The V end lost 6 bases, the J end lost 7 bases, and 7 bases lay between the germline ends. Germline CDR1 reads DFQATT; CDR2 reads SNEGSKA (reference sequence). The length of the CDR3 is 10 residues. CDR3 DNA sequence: TGCAGTGCGAGGTGGAATGAGCAGTTCTTC. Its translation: CSARWNEQFF.

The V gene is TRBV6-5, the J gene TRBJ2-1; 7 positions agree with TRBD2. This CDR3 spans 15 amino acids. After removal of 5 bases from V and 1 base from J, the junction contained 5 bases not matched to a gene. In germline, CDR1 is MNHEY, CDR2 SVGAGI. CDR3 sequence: CASSRGSPSYNEQFF. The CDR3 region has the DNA TGTGCCAGCAGTCGCGGGAGTCCGTCCTACAATGAGCAGTTCTTC.

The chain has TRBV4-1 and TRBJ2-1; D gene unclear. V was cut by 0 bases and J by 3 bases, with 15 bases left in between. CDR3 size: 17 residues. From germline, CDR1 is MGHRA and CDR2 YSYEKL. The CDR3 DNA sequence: TGCGCCAGCAGCCAAGATTCCAGCCGGGCCTTCTACAATGAGCAGTTCTTC. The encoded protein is CASSQDSSRAFYNEQFF.

The CDR3 region has the DNA TGTGCCAGCAGCTTGGCCGACCCTAGCACAGATACGCAGTATTTT. It encodes CASSLADPSTDTQYF. V gene TRBV5-6 combines with J gene TRBJ2-3; D ambiguous. Germline values: CDR1 SGHDT, CDR2 YYEEEE. This CDR3 has 15 residues. The V gene lost 0 bases and the J gene lost 0 bases, with 8 bases spanning the gap.

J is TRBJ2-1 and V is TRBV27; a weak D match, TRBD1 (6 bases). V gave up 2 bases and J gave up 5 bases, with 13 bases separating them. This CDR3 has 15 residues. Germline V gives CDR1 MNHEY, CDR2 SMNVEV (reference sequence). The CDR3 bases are TGTGCCAGCAGTTTAATCCGGGACAAAAACAATGAGCAGTTCTTC. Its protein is CASSLIRDKNNEQFF.

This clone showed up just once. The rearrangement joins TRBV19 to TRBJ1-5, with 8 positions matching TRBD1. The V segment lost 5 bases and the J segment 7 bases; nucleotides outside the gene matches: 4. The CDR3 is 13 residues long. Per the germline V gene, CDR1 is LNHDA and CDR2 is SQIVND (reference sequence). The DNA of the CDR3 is TGTGCCAGTAGTCTCAGGGGGCCCCAGCCCCAGCATTTT. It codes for CASSLRGPQPQHF.

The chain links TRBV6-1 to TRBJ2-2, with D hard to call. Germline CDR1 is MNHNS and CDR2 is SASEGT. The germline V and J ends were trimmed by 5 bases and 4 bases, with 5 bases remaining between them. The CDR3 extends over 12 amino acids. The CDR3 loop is CASSSTTGELFF. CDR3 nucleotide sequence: TGTGCCAGCAGTTCTACCACCGGGGAGCTGTTTTTT.

The DNA of the CDR3 is TGTGCCAGCAGTTTATCCCTGGCTAGCGGCACCTACAATGAGCAGTTCTTC. This encodes CASSLSLASGTYNEQFF. The J gene is TRBJ2-1, the V gene TRBV28, with 7 bases identical to TRBD2. This CDR3 contains 17 residues. V lost 1 base to trimming and J lost 2 bases; unmatched junction nucleotides: 8. In germline, CDR1 is MDHEN, CDR2 SYDVKM. The full variable domain, in which reference TRBV28 and TRBJ2-1 provide the parts outside the CDR3, is DVKVTQSSRYLVKRTGEKVFLECVQDMDHENMFWYRQDPGLGLRLIYFSYDVKMKEKGDIPEGYSVSREKKERFSLILESASTNQTSMYLCASSLSLASGTYNEQFFGPGTRLTVL.

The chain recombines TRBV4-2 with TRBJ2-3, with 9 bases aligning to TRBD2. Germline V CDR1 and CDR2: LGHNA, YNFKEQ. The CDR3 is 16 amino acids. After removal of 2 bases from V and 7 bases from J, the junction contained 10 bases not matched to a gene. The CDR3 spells CASSQPRLAEINTQYF. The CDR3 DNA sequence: TGTGCCAGCAGCCAACCAAGACTAGCGGAAATAAATACGCAGTATTTT.

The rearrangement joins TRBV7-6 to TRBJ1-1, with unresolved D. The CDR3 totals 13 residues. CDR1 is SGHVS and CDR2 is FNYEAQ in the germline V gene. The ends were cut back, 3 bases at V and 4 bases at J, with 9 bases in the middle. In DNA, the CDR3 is TGTGCCAGCAGCTTTGGGGTGGGCACTGAAGCTTTCTTT. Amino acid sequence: CASSFGVGTEAFF. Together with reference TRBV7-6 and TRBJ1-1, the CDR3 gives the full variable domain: GAGVSQSPRYKVTKRGQDVALRCDPISGHVSLYWYRQALGQGPEFLTYFNYEAQQDKSGLPNDRFSAERPEGSISTLTIQRTEQRDSAMYRCASSFGVGTEAFFGQGTRLTVV.

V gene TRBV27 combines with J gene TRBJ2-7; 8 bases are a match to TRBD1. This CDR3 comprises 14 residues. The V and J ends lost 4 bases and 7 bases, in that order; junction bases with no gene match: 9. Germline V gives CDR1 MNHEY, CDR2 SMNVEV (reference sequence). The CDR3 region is CASSSGRGQYEQYF. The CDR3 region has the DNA TGTGCCAGCAGTTCTGGCAGGGGGCAATATGAGCAGTACTTC.

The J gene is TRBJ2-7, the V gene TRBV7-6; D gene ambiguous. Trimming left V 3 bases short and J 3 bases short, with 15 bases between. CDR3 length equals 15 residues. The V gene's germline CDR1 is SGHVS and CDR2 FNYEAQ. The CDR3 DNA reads TGTGCCAGCAGCTTCGAGTCCGGCACACTCTACGAGCAGTACTTC. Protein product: CASSFESGTLYEQYF.

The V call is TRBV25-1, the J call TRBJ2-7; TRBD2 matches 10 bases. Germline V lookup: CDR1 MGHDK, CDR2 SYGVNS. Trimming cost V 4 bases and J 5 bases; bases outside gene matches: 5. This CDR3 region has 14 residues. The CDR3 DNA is TGTGCCAGCAGTGTCGGAACTAGCGGGAACGAGCAGTACTTC. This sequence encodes CASSVGTSGNEQYF.

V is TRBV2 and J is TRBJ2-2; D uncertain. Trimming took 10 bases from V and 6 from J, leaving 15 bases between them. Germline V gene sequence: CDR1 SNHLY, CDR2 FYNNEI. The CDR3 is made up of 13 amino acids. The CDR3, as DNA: TGTGCCATCCCCCGCAAAAGGGCCGGGGAGCTGTTTTTT. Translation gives CAIPRKRAGELFF.

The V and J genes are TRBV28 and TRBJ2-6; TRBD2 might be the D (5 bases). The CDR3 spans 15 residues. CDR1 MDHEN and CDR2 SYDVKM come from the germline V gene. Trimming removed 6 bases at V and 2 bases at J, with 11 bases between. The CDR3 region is CASSQTGTGANVLTF. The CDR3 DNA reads TGTGCCAGCAGCCAAACGGGGACTGGGGCCAACGTCCTGACTTTC.

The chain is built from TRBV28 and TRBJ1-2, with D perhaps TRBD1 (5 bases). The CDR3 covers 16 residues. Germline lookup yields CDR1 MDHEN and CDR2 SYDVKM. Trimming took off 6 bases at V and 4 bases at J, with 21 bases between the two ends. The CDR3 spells CASSIPLGQDPYGYTF. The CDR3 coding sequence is TGTGCCAGCAGCATACCCCTAGGACAAGACCCCTATGGCTACACCTTC.

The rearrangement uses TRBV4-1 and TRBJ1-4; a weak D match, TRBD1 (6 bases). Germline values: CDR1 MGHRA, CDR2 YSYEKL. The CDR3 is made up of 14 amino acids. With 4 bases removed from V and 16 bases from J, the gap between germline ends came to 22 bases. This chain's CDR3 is CASSLIPQGTNRFF. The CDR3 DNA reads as TGCGCCAGCAGCCTCATTCCACAGGGCACCAATCGGTTTTTT.

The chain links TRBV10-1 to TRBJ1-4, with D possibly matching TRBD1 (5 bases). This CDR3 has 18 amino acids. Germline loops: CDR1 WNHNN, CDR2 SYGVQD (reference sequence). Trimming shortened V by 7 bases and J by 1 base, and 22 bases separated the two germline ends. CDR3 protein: CASTPGREALGTNEKLFF. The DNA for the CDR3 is TGCGCCAGCACCCCCGGCAGGGAAGCCCTTGGAACTAATGAAAAACTGTTTTTT.

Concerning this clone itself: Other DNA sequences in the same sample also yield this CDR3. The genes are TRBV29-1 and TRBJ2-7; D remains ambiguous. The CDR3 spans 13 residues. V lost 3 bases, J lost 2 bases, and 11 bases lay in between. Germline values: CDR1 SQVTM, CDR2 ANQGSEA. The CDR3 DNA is TGCAGCGTTGAGCAGGACCGTCCCTACGAGCAGTACTTC. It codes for CSVEQDRPYEQYF.

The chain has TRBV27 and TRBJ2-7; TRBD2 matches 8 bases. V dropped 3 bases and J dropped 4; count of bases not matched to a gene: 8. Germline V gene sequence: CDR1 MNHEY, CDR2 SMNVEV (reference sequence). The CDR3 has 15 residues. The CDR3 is CASSFTSGIKYEQYF. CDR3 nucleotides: TGTGCCAGCAGTTTTACTAGCGGAATAAAGTACGAGCAGTACTTC.

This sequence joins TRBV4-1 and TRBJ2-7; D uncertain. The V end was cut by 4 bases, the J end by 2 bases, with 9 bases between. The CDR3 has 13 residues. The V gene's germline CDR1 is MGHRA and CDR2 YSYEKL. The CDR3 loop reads CASSPTRAYEQYF. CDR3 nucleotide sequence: TGCGCCAGCAGCCCGACAAGGGCCTACGAGCAGTACTTC.

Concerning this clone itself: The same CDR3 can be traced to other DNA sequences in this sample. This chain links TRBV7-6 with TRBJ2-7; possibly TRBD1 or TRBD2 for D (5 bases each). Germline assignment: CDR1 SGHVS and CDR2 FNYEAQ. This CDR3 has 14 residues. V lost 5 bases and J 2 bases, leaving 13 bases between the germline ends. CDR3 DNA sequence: TGTGCCAGCAGCCCCGGTCAGGGAGCCTACGAGCAGTACTTC. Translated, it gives CASSPGQGAYEQYF. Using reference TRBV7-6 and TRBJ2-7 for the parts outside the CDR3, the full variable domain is GAGVSQSPRYKVTKRGQDVALRCDPISGHVSLYWYRQALGQGPEFLTYFNYEAQQDKSGLPNDRFSAERPEGSISTLTIQRTEQRDSAMYRCASSPGQGAYEQYFGPGTRLTVT.

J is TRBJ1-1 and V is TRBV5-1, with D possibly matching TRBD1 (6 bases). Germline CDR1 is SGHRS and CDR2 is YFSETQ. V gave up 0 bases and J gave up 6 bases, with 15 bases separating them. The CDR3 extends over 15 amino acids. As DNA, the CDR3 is TGCGCCAGCAGCTTGGGTTCGGGGGCCTCGGCTGAAGCTTTCTTT. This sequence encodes CASSLGSGASAEAFF.

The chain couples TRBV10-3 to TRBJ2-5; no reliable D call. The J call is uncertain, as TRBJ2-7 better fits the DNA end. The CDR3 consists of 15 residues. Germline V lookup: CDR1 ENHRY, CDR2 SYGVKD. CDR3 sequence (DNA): TGTGCCATCAGTGATCCCATCGTAGTCTCCTACGAGCAGTACTTC. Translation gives CAISDPIVVSYEQYF.

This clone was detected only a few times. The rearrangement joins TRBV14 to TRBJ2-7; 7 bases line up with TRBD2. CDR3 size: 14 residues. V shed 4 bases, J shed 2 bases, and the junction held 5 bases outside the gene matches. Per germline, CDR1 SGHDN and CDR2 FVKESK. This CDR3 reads CASSRSGNAYEQYF. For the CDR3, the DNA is TGTGCCAGCAGCCGAAGCGGGAACGCCTACGAGCAGTACTTC.

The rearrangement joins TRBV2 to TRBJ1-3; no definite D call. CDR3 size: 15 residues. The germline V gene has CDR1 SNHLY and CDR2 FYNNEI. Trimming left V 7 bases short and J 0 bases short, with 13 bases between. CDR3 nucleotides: TGTGCCAGCATCGCAGACGGTATCTCTGGAAACACCATATATTTT. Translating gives CASIADGISGNTIYF.